This entry describes one T cell receptor (beta chain). What this receptor recognizes is not known. The record has no base qualities; no much larger clone is one base away. Synthetic TCR analog templates were spiked into each PCR so that absolute template abundance could be estimated from read counts. The immunoSEQ assay used bias-controlled V and J gene primers to amplify TCRbeta CDR3 regions from genomic DNA. Sequencing of rearranged TCRbeta segments was done at approximately 20X coverage. The study's own analysis went as follows. Clustering was used to correct sequencing errors, and CDR3s were annotated against IMGT to assign V, D and J genes. Only productive TCRbeta rearrangements were used in downstream analyses, excluding out-of-frame or stop-codon sequences. Clonality was calculated as one minus the Shannon entropy normalized by the log of the number of unique productive sequences. Fisher's exact test with Benjamini-Hochberg correction, using a cutoff of adjusted p below 0.01, was how clones that differed between time points or between blood and tumor were identified. Here the immuneACCESS table is served through TCRdb, limited to in-frame sequences with V and J called. Missing clones are a known gap in these copies; in checked studies unresolved V genes cover under half, and the rest lacks a known reason. V, J and clone size are taken as reported in that table, and D and trimming were inferred from the DNA itself. This sample holds roughly 100,000 clones; around 85% were observed only once. The ten largest account for 2.4% of the sample.

The CDR3 sequence holds 15 residues, the cysteine and phenylalanine included. The DNA shown is the 45-base CDR3, in frame from base 1. Taken from the germline V gene, the CDR1 and CDR2 loops are MDHEN and SYDVKM. V was cut back by 6 bases and J by 4 bases, leaving a gap of 15 bases between them. A cohort of 25 to 35 patients with locally advanced or metastatic urothelial carcinoma, treated at Memorial Sloan Kettering on a trial protocol, was included. Peripheral blood mononuclear cells were collected pretreatment and during treatment, with between 1 and 8 total time points obtained per patient. The Qiagen DNeasy Blood extraction kit was used to purify genomic DNA from total PBMCs and tumor samples. PBMCs were collected pretreatment and during treatment, and were isolated and stored as previously described. The data derive from a study of PD-L1 blockade in urothelial cancer (dated by TCRdb to about 2017). For context, the study as a whole: Every patient began therapy at some point between 2014 and 2015 and was given atezolizumab 1,200 mg intravenously every 3 weeks. About nine tenths of the roughly 29 patients were identified as males with urothelial cancer of bladder origin, and a prior smoking history was reported by 18 of 29 patients. Patients had an ECOG performance status of 0 or 1 and had received between 0 and 3 prior chemotherapy regimens. Blood samples were analyzed 3 weeks after the start of treatment (second dose) and 6 weeks after the start of treatment. A median of roughly 140,000 T cells and 80,000 to 100,000 unique TCRs was obtained from blood samples, and a median clonality of approximately 0.086 was observed. An exploratory multi-omic analysis was conducted of the somatic, immune and clinical correlates of response to PD-L1 blockade with atezolizumab in urothelial cancer. Pretreatment tumor samples, along with matched peripheral blood collected serially before and after atezolizumab treatment, underwent TCR sequencing. Durable clinical benefit meant progression-free survival longer than 6 months, and TCR features were also tested against progression-free and overall survival. In the same patients, pretreatment tumors underwent whole exome sequencing and RNA sequencing in addition to TCR sequencing. About 10 patients achieved durable clinical benefit and approximately 20 did not. Under 30 patients had pretreatment blood TCR-seq, about 25 had at least one posttreatment blood collection, and about 25 had tumor TCR-seq.

Results and caveats for the whole study, not just this receptor: Because the sample size was small (n = 29) and many of the analyses were exploratory, the results are meant to be hypothesis-generating. Greater expansion of tumor-associated TCR clones in peripheral blood 3 weeks after the start of treatment was observed in patients with durable benefit (n of about 20, p = 0.022). A pretreatment peripheral blood TCR clonality below the median was linked to improved progression-free and overall survival.

This sample comprised PBMCs, obtained around atezolizumab (anti-PD-L1) treatment. The chain links TRBV28 with TRBJ2-2, and TRBD2 may be the D gene, going by 6 matching bases. The TCR was taken from a man aged 50 or older with urothelial cancer. CDR3 region: CASRSGGSSTGELFF. The nucleotide sequence reads TGTGCCAGCAGGAGTGGGGGGAGTTCCACCGGGGAGCTGTTTTTT.